Each of the 19 T cell receptor beta chains below was sequenced from the same sample in a study of blood T cell repertoires in COVID-19. Profiled with immunoSEQ multiplex PCR; TCRdb holds only in-frame clones, not every one. The sample has a few hundred thousand clones, 84% seen once. Sequences were obtained from peripheral blood. The receptor source for this set is a woman aged 60-75 years who had recovered from COVID-19.

The chain recombines TRBV5-1 with TRBJ1-6; D gene unclear. CDR1 SGHRS and CDR2 YFSETQ come from the germline V gene. V lost 0 bases to trimming and J lost 5 bases, with 9 bases between them. The CDR3 has 15 residues. The CDR3 DNA reads TGCGCCAGCAGCTTGGAAGGCAGGCATAATTCACCCCTCCACTTT. This sequence encodes CASSLEGRHNSPLHF.

This clone has just one count. The rearrangement links TRBV10-1 to TRBJ1-5; D unresolved. The V and J ends lost 7 bases and 0 bases respectively, with 16 bases between them. Germline-derived CDR1 and CDR2 are WNHNN and SYGVQD (reference sequence). The CDR3 sequence is 16 residues long. The CDR3 DNA reads TGCGCCAGCATAAGGAGTCCCCGGAGTAGCAATCAGCCCCAGCATTTT. This codes for CASIRSPRSSNQPQHF.

This clone was found once. This rearrangement joins TRBV5-4 to TRBJ2-7; D might be TRBD2 (6 bases). The CDR3 covers 15 residues. V dropped 3 bases and J dropped 3 bases, with 16 bases sitting between them. Per germline, CDR1 SGHNT and CDR2 YYREEE (reference sequence). The CDR3, as DNA: TGTGCCAGCAGCTCCTCGGCTGGGACTGGCTACGAGCAGTACTTC. Its protein product is CASSSSAGTGYEQYF.

The chain links TRBV18 to TRBJ2-3; TRBD2 matches at 10 bases. CDR1 and CDR2 (germline): KGHSH, LQKENI. CDR3 length: 20 residues. The V gene end was trimmed by 0 bases and the J gene end by 3 bases; junction bases not matched to a gene: 15. The CDR3: CASSPPASGGALVRTDTQYF. The CDR3 DNA reads as TGTGCCAGCTCACCACCGGCAAGCGGGGGGGCCTTGGTTCGGACAGATACGCAGTATTTT.

The J gene is TRBJ2-1, the V gene TRBV15, with 7 bases that match TRBD2. The CDR3 covers 15 residues. Per germline, CDR1 LNHNV and CDR2 YYDKDF (reference sequence). V lost 1 base to trimming and J lost 9 bases; unmatched junction nucleotides: 9. CDR3 loop: CATSRVTAGPREQFF. In DNA form, the CDR3 reads TGTGCCACCAGCAGAGTTACAGCGGGGCCGCGTGAGCAGTTCTTC.

The table lists this clone with a few counts. The chain links TRBV7-3 to TRBJ2-1; D may be TRBD2 (6 bases). CDR1 is SGHTA and CDR2 is FQGTGA in the germline V gene. Between the trimmed V and J ends, which lost 0 bases and 0 bases, there was a span of 6 bases. The CDR3 is 15 amino acids. The CDR3 bases are TGTGCCAGCAGCTTAACCGGGAGCTCCTACAATGAGCAGTTCTTC. It yields the protein CASSLTGSSYNEQFF. Filled out from reference TRBV7-3 and TRBJ2-1, the complete variable domain reads GAGVSQTPSNKVTEKGKYVELRCDPISGHTALYWYRQSLGQGPEFLIYFQGTGAADDSGLPNDRFFAVRPEGSVSTLKIQRTERGDSAVYLCASSLTGSSYNEQFFGPGTRLTVL.

The chain recombines TRBV21-1 with TRBJ2-1; no check of the table's D call, TRBD1, against the DNA was made. TRBV21-1 is designated a pseudogene. The CDR3 runs 16 residues. CDR3 residues: CASSYPTGSSYNEQFF. The DNA of the CDR3 is TGTGCCAGCAGCTATCCGACAGGAAGCTCCTACAATGAGCAGTTCTTC.

The chain employs TRBV19 and TRBJ2-7; 8 nucleotides match TRBD1. This CDR3 has 14 amino acids. V shed 4 bases, J shed 6 bases, and the junction held 8 bases outside the gene matches. Germline lookup yields CDR1 LNHDA and CDR2 SQIVND (reference sequence). This chain's CDR3 is CASSNGQGLREQYF. The DNA of the CDR3 is TGTGCCAGTAGTAACGGACAGGGTCTGCGCGAGCAGTACTTC.

The chain joins TRBV18 to TRBJ1-4, with TRBD1 identical over 7 bases. From germline, CDR1 is KGHSH and CDR2 LQKENI. V was clipped by 3 bases and J by 4 bases; unmatched bases: 17. The CDR3 has 19 amino acids. CDR3 sequence reads: CASSPPNNLYRGLNEKLFF. CDR3 sequence (DNA): TGTGCCAGCTCACCTCCGAATAATCTGTACAGGGGCCTTAATGAAAAACTGTTTTTT.

The gene calls are TRBV19 and TRBJ2-2; the match to TRBD2 covers 16 bases. Germline assignment: CDR1 LNHDA and CDR2 SQIVND (reference sequence). This CDR3 spans 19 amino acids. The trim removed 7 bases at V and 0 bases at J, leaving 8 bases unmatched. CDR3 nucleotides: TGTGCCAGTATAAAACTGGGACTAGCGGGGGGGACGAACACCGGGGAGCTGTTTTTT. Protein product: CASIKLGLAGGTNTGELFF.

The chain has TRBV7-9 and TRBJ2-7; 7 bases agree with TRBD1. V shed 5 bases and J 3 bases; nucleotides not matched to a gene: 4. The CDR3 contains 13 residues. The germline V gene encodes CDR1 SEHNR and CDR2 FQNEAQ (reference sequence). The CDR3 bases are TGTGCCAGCAGCCAAGGGGGCTTCTACGAGCAGTACTTC. Its translation is CASSQGGFYEQYF. Drawing the rest from reference TRBV7-9 and TRBJ2-7, the complete variable domain is DTGVSQNPRHKITKRGQNVTFRCDPISEHNRLYWYRQTLGQGPEFLTYFQNEAQLEKSRLLSDRFSAERPKGSFSTLEIQRTEQGDSAMYLCASSQGGFYEQYFGPGTRLTVT.

The chain joins TRBV19 to TRBJ1-4; TRBD1 aligns across 9 bases. CDR1 is LNHDA, CDR2 SQIVND, per germline (reference sequence). The CDR3 covers 15 residues. V lost 3 bases to trimming and J lost 8 bases; unmatched junction nucleotides: 7. CDR3 DNA sequence: TGTGCCAGTAGTATCCCCCGACAGGGGGAGGAAAAACTGTTTTTT. The encoded protein is CASSIPRQGEEKLFF.

This rearrangement joins TRBV7-2 to TRBJ2-1, with D maybe TRBD2 (6 bases). From germline, CDR1 is SGHTA and CDR2 FQGNSA. The CDR3 has 16 residues. V lost 6 bases and J 2 bases, leaving 17 bases between the germline ends. This CDR3 is CASSILPGVPYNEQFF. The CDR3 DNA sequence: TGTGCCAGCAGTATCCTTCCGGGGGTCCCCTACAATGAGCAGTTCTTC.

The chain combines TRBV6-6 with TRBJ1-2; D is ambiguous. CDR1 is MNHNY and CDR2 is SVGAGI in the germline V gene (reference sequence). V lost 7 bases to trimming and J lost 2 bases, with 8 bases between them. CDR3 length: 12 residues. The CDR3 sequence: CASMPENYGYTF. The CDR3 coding sequence is TGTGCCAGCATGCCGGAGAACTATGGCTACACCTTC.

V gene TRBV3-1 (or the pseudogene TRBV3-2) combines with J gene TRBJ2-5, with 8 positions matching TRBD2. The CDR3 length is 15 residues. Germline CDR1 is LGHDT and CDR2 is YNNKEL (reference sequence). The V segment lost 4 bases and the J segment 5 bases; nucleotides outside the gene matches: 9. The CDR3: CASSRPGTSSETQYF. The CDR3, as DNA: TGTGCCAGCAGCCGACCCGGGACTAGTTCGGAGACCCAGTACTTC.

Points on this clone: This specimen includes other DNA sequences encoding the same CDR3. The chain recombines TRBV6-5 with TRBJ1-4; 11 nucleotides match TRBD1. Germline assignment: CDR1 MNHEY and CDR2 SVGAGI. Trimming took 6 bases from V and 6 from J; bases not matched to a gene: 3. CDR3 length equals 14 residues. The CDR3 region has the DNA TGTGCCAGCAGAAGGGACAGGGGGTATGAAAAACTGTTTTTT. This sequence encodes CASRRDRGYEKLFF.

This chain joins TRBV7-2 and TRBJ1-1, with 9 bases lining up with TRBD1. The V gene end was trimmed by 0 bases and the J gene end by 5 bases; junction bases not matched to a gene: 4. The CDR3 is made up of 15 amino acids. Looked up from germline, CDR1 is SGHTA and CDR2 is FQGNSA. Here the CDR3 reads CASSLAPGTGTEAFF. The CDR3 coding sequence is TGTGCCAGCAGCTTAGCTCCCGGGACAGGGACTGAAGCTTTCTTT.

V usage is TRBV13 and J usage is TRBJ2-2, with a tentative D call TRBD1 (6 bases). Trimming took 1 base from V and 8 from J, leaving 8 bases between them. The CDR3 sequence is 13 residues long. The germline CDR1 and CDR2 sequences are PRHDT and FYEKMQ (reference sequence). CDR3 sequence (DNA): TGTGCCAGCAGCTTAGTAGGGACAGGGGAGCTGTTTTTT. Residues: CASSLVGTGELFF.

The rearrangement uses TRBV13 and TRBJ2-6; TRBD1 aligns across 8 bases. V dropped 5 bases and J dropped 2; count of bases not matched to a gene: 8. CDR3 length equals 17 residues. Germline V gene lookup returns CDR1 PRHDT and CDR2 FYEKMQ (reference sequence). CDR3 DNA: TGTGCCAGCAGCCCCACAGGGGGGCAGGCTGGGGCCAACGTCCTGACTTTC. Translated, it gives CASSPTGGQAGANVLTF.